This T cell receptor (beta chain) originates from a study of radiotherapy plus CTLA-4 blockade in lung cancer. The wider study: Around a sixth of patients responded objectively, and roughly 31% achieved disease control.

Each patient with chemo-refractory metastatic non-small-cell lung cancer was treated with focal radiation plus CTLA-4 blockade using ipilimumab. Assay used: immunoSEQ multiplex PCR; TCRdb lists only in-frame clones, some missing. The sample lists about 98,000 clones, about 81% occurring once. Findings of the study overall: Early shifts in blood T cell clones, with interferon-beta, reportedly predicted response best. Blood-borne expansion of tumor-derived TCR clones followed radiotherapy plus ipilimumab.

Concerning this clone itself: Its antigen remains unknown.

Germline V lookup: CDR1 LNHDA, CDR2 SQIVND (reference sequence). V shed 6 bases and J 5 bases; nucleotides not matched to a gene: 6. The CDR3 has 13 amino acids. The source is a human donor with non-small cell lung cancer who had a partial response to radiotherapy plus ipilimumab. The rearrangement joins TRBV19 to TRBJ2-5, with 7 bases matching TRBD1. The sample was peripheral blood, taken from a patient treated with radiotherapy plus ipilimumab. The CDR3 sequence: CASSRQGRETQYF. CDR3 nucleotides: TGTGCCAGTAGCAGACAGGGCAGGGAGACCCAGTACTTC. The entire variable domain, with the rest obtained from reference TRBV19 and TRBJ2-5, is as follows: DGGITQSPKYLFRKEGQNVTLSCEQNLNHDAMYWYRQDPGQGLRLIYYSQIVNDFQKGDIAEGYSVSREKKESFPLTVTSAQKNPTAFYLCASSRQGRETQYFGPGTRLLVL.